This passage covers 13 T cell receptor beta chains from one sample sequenced in a study of regulatory T cells in long-lasting Graves disease. Sample time point: persistent/refractory GD, antithyroid drugs over 5 years with positive TRAb. The TCR library was made from RNA that had been extracted from PBMCs in TRIzol. Libraries of TCR beta came from iRepertoire HTBI primers plus Arm-PCR of CDR3 regions. One entry per CDR3 protein results from TCRdb running MiXCR on the multiplex PCR reads. The sample has approximately 690,000 distinct CDR3 sequences, around 32% seen once; the top ten hold 42%. The source was peripheral blood mononuclear cells (PBMCs), collected when the disease was refractory, from a patient treated with antithyroid drugs. All receptors come from a female donor with Graves disease.

The J gene is TRBJ2-5, the V gene TRBV29-1; the D gene is possibly TRBD2 (6 bases). The CDR3 has 13 residues. Germline values: CDR1 SQVTM, CDR2 ANQGSEA. Between the trimmed V and J ends, which lost 7 bases and 4 bases, there was a span of 16 bases. The CDR3 protein is CSGPAGTPETQYF. The CDR3 DNA is TGCAGCGGCCCTGCAGGGACTCCAGAGACCCAGTACTTC.

There are a few counts of this clonotype. The J gene is TRBJ1-4, the V gene TRBV30, with D unclear. Germline V gene lookup returns CDR1 GTSNPN and CDR2 SVGIG (reference sequence). The CDR3 covers 13 residues. V lost 0 bases and J lost 11, with 13 bases in between. CDR3 bases: TGTGCCTGGAGTGTAAAAACGGGAGCGAAACTGTTTTTT. This translates into CAWSVKTGAKLFF.

This clonotype occurred many times. The gene calls are TRBV20-1 and TRBJ2-7; D perhaps matches TRBD1 (6 bases). This CDR3 comprises 14 residues. With 3 bases removed from V and 0 bases from J, the gap between germline ends came to 12 bases. CDR1 DFQATT and CDR2 SNEGSKA come from the germline V gene (reference sequence). The CDR3 reads CSASRNRDSYEQYF. The CDR3 region has the DNA TGCAGTGCTAGTCGGAACAGGGACTCCTACGAGCAGTACTTC.

A few counts support this clonotype. The rearrangement uses TRBV7-2 and TRBJ1-2; D gene unclear. Germline lookup yields CDR1 SGHTA and CDR2 FQGNSA. V lost 1 base and J lost 2, with 8 bases in between. This CDR3 comprises 14 residues. The CDR3 sequence: CASSLVADNYGYTF. DNA of the CDR3: TGTGCCAGCAGCTTAGTAGCCGACAACTATGGCTACACCTTC.

This chain links TRBV5-1 with TRBJ2-7, with 9 bases matching TRBD2. V gave up 1 base and J gave up 4 bases; unmatched junction bases: 3. CDR3 size: 14 residues. Germline V gene lookup returns CDR1 SGHRS and CDR2 YFSETQ. CDR3 sequence reads: CASSLMGLAYEQYF. For the CDR3, the DNA is TGCGCCAGCAGCTTGATGGGACTAGCTTACGAGCAGTACTTC.

The genes are TRBV6-4 and TRBJ1-1, with D unresolved. The germline V and J ends were trimmed by 5 bases and 5 bases, with 18 bases remaining between them. The CDR3 runs 15 residues. Germline V gene data show CDR1 as MRHNA and CDR2 as SNTAGT. In DNA form, the CDR3 reads TGTGCCAGCAGTTTAATCTCGTCCGGGCTGACTGAAGCTTTCTTT. This translates into CASSLISSGLTEAFF.

This clonotype was detected many times. V gene TRBV27 combines with J gene TRBJ2-7, with D perhaps matching TRBD2 (6 bases). CDR1 is MNHEY, CDR2 SMNVEV, per germline (reference sequence). The CDR3 is made up of 14 amino acids. V was clipped by 3 bases and J by 2 bases, with 11 bases between them. The CDR3 DNA is TGTGCCAGCAGTTTCCTCGGGGGAACCTACGAGCAGTACTTC. It yields the protein CASSFLGGTYEQYF.

This clonotype was observed a single time. The chain is built from TRBV15 and TRBJ1-4; maybe TRBD1 (5 bases). The CDR3 is made up of 16 amino acids. V was shortened by 3 bases and J by 4 bases, with 15 bases between the two germline ends. Germline CDR1 and CDR2: LNHNV and YYDKDF (reference sequence). CDR3 nucleotide sequence: TGTGCCACCAGCAGGGGGGGGGTTGGTGTTAATGAAAAACTGTTTTTT. It translates to CATSRGGVGVNEKLFF. Using reference TRBV15 and TRBJ1-4 for the parts outside the CDR3, the full variable domain is DAMVIQNPRYQVTQFGKPVTLSCSQTLNHNVMYWYQQKSSQAPKLLFHYYDKDFNNEADTPDNFQSRRPNTSFCFLDIRSPGLGDTAMYLCATSRGGVGVNEKLFFGSGTQLSVL.

The V gene is TRBV11-2, the J gene TRBJ2-5; 8 bases align to TRBD1. The CDR3 runs 16 residues. Germline assignment: CDR1 SGHAT and CDR2 FQNNGV. The V and J ends lost 5 bases and 2 bases, in that order; junction bases with no gene match: 10. CDR3 nucleotide sequence: TGTGCCAGCAGCCAAGATCGGGACAGGTATCAAGAGACCCAGTACTTC. This gives the protein CASSQDRDRYQETQYF.

This clonotype has ten or more counts. The chain couples TRBV2 to TRBJ1-4, with 7 bases aligning to TRBD1. With V trimmed by 7 bases and J by 3 bases, 8 bases remained unmatched. Germline loops: CDR1 SNHLY, CDR2 FYNNEI. The CDR3 contains 15 residues. The CDR3 loop reads CASKATGAPNEKLFF. CDR3 in DNA: TGTGCCAGCAAGGCTACAGGGGCCCCTAATGAAAAACTGTTTTTT.

This clonotype came up many times. The chain carries TRBV12-3 or TRBV12-4 and TRBJ1-4; D possibly corresponds to TRBD1 (5 bases). The CDR3 is made up of 12 amino acids. The V and J ends lost 3 bases and 10 bases respectively, with 9 bases between them. CDR3 region: CASSLDDRKLFF. In nucleotides, the CDR3 is TGTGCCAGCAGTTTGGACGACAGAAAACTGTTTTTT.

This clonotype appeared once. The gene calls are TRBV19 and TRBJ1-1; maybe TRBD1 (6 bases). Germline V gene sequence: CDR1 LNHDA, CDR2 SQIVND (reference sequence). The CDR3 has 15 residues. The ends were cut back, 0 bases at V and 5 bases at J, with 13 bases in the middle. CDR3 residues: CASSIENREFTEAFF. The CDR3 DNA is TGTGCCAGTAGTATAGAGAACAGGGAGTTTACTGAAGCTTTCTTT.

V gene TRBV5-1 combines with J gene TRBJ1-1, with a tentative D call TRBD1 (6 bases). This CDR3 has 15 amino acids. The germline V gene has CDR1 SGHRS and CDR2 YFSETQ. With 4 bases removed from V and 4 bases from J, the gap between germline ends came to 17 bases. The CDR3 coding sequence is TGCGCCAGCAGCCCGGGACAACAATGGAGCACTGAAGCTTTCTTT. It codes for CASSPGQQWSTEAFF. The complete variable domain, with remaining parts taken from reference TRBV5-1 and TRBJ1-1, reads KAGVTQTPRYLIKTRGQQVTLSCSPISGHRSVSWYQQTPGQGLQFLFEYFSETQRNKGNFPGRFSGRQFSNSRSEMNVSTLELGDSALYLCASSPGQQWSTEAFFGQGTRLTVV.